This T cell receptor (beta chain) was sequenced in a study of cytomegalovirus exposure and HLA in healthy donors. On the study more broadly: The 90 to 150 validation repertoires matched the roughly 700 first-cohort repertoires in platform, a later analysis reported.

General study points: The study flagged 150 to 200 TCR beta chains as cytomegalovirus-associated. Rarity marked most TCR sequences, yet some public TCRs occurred in many donors.

V gave up 4 bases and J gave up 5 bases, with 12 bases separating them. Germline CDR1 is SGHTA and CDR2 is FQGTGA. The CDR3 length is 13 residues. The donors formed part of the approximately 120-subject validation cohort, distinct from the approximately 670-subject first cohort. Regarding this clone: Its antigen is still unknown.

The assay was immunoSEQ multiplex PCR, and TCRdb's table has in-frame clones only and misses some. This table holds about 160,000 clones, roughly 86% found once. Sequencing was done on a sample of PBMCs. The source of this sequence is a man younger than 35 in good health and CMV-seropositive. V usage is TRBV7-3 and J usage is TRBJ2-7; weak D call: TRBD1 (5 bases). CDR3 in DNA: TGTGCCAGCAGCTCCTCCAAGGGGAACGAGCAGTACTTC. Amino acid sequence: CASSSSKGNEQYF.